The entry below describes one T cell receptor (beta chain). Its antigen is unknown. Samples underwent the assay at deep level. Around 30,000 T cell genomes, or around 290 ng DNA, went into replicate PCRs of unsorted PBMC. TCRdb keeps only in-frame clones here, not all; method: immunoSEQ multiplex PCR. Counted here are approximately 470,000 clones, almost 80% occurring once; the ten biggest clones make up about 12%. The V and J ends lost 7 bases and 0 bases respectively, with 14 bases between them. The CDR3 has 14 amino acids. From germline, CDR1 is SGHDT and CDR2 YYEEEE. The data belong to a study of shared clonotypes between healthy human individuals. Study-level results: The authors expected sequencing depth to affect clonotype sharing among donors. In this cohort, only blood was sampled, and tissue repertoires likely differ.

The sequence came from a woman between 40 and 50 years old in good health. Some clones in this sample may be carry-over from other donors' samples. Sequenced material: PBMCs. The V gene is TRBV5-6, the J gene TRBJ2-7, with D possibly matching TRBD1 (5 bases). The CDR3 reads CASRRQTYSYEQYF. In nucleotides, the CDR3 is TGTGCCAGCCGCCGACAGACCTACTCCTACGAGCAGTACTTC.